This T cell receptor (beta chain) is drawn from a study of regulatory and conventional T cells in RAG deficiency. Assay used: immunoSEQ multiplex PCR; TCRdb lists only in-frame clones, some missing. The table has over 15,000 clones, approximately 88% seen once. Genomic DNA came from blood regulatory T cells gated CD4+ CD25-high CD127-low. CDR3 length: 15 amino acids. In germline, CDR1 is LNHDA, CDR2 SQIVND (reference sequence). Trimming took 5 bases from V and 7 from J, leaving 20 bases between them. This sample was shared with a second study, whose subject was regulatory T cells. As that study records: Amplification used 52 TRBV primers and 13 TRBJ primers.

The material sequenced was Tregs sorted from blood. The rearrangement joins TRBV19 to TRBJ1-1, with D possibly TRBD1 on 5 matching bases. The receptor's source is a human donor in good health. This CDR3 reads CASSPDRGAVLEAFF. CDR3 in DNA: TGTGCCAGTAGTCCGGACCGGGGCGCCGTGCTTGAAGCTTTCTTT.